The 22 T cell receptor beta chains below all came from one sample that was sequenced in a study of cytomegalovirus exposure and HLA in healthy donors. In the PCR, 60 Vbeta and 13 Jbeta primers were used. The method was immunoSEQ multiplex PCR; TCRdb's version includes in-frame clones alone and lacks a portion of them. The table lists 200,000 or so clones, 75% to 90% of them singletons. Material: PBMCs. These TCRs come from a man aged 25-40 years in good health and CMV-seronegative.

CDR3 loop: CASSSDYEQYF. In DNA, the CDR3 is TGCGCCAGCAGCTCAGACTACGAGCAGTACTTC. The chain combines TRBV5-1 with TRBJ2-7; D is undetermined. CDR1 and CDR2 (germline): SGHRS, YFSETQ. Trimming removed 3 bases from V and 3 bases from J, with 4 bases in between. The CDR3 extends over 11 amino acids.

This chain links TRBV6-5 with TRBJ2-3; D could derive from TRBD1 or TRBD2 (7 bases each). This CDR3 region has 13 residues. Per the germline V gene, CDR1 is MNHEY and CDR2 is SVGAGI. The V end was cut by 10 bases, the J end by 4 bases, with 15 bases between. Written as DNA, the CDR3 is TGTGCCACCAGGGGGGGGCTGGCAGATACGCAGTATTTT. The encoded protein is CATRGGLADTQYF.

There are a few counts of this clone. The chain employs TRBV28 and TRBJ1-2; 9 bases fit TRBD1. The trim removed 2 bases at V and 8 bases at J, leaving 9 bases unmatched. The CDR3 consists of 15 residues. Germline V CDR1 and CDR2: MDHEN, SYDVKM. Here the CDR3 reads CASSLTTGGGGGYTF. CDR3 coding DNA: TGTGCCAGCAGTTTAACGACAGGGGGAGGAGGGGGCTACACCTTC.

The chain combines TRBV6-5 with TRBJ2-1, with a weak D call TRBD2 (5 bases). Germline V gives CDR1 MNHEY, CDR2 SVGAGI. Trimming took off 0 bases at V and 2 bases at J, with 8 bases between the two ends. This CDR3 is 15 amino acids long. The CDR3 here is CASSYSGVTYNEQFF. The CDR3 DNA is TGTGCCAGCAGTTACTCCGGGGTAACCTACAATGAGCAGTTCTTC.

The chain links TRBV28 to TRBJ2-5; 15 bases agree with TRBD2. From germline, CDR1 is MDHEN and CDR2 SYDVKM. V shed 6 bases, J shed 3 bases, and the junction held 5 bases outside the gene matches. The CDR3 contains 16 residues. CDR3 nucleotide sequence: TGTGCCAGCAGCTCCGGGACTAGCGGGAGGAAAGAGACCCAGTACTTC. Residues: CASSSGTSGRKETQYF.

The chain joins TRBV4-1 to TRBJ2-5; 8 nucleotides agree with TRBD2. The V segment lost 4 bases and the J segment 2 bases; nucleotides outside the gene matches: 6. The CDR3 runs 15 residues. From germline, CDR1 is MGHRA and CDR2 YSYEKL. The CDR3 protein is CASSPSGGFQETQYF. CDR3 DNA sequence: TGCGCCAGCAGCCCCAGCGGGGGATTTCAAGAGACCCAGTACTTC.

This rearrangement joins TRBV27 to TRBJ2-7, with D unresolved. The V and J ends lost 2 bases and 2 bases respectively, with 7 bases between them. The CDR3 spans 13 residues. From germline, CDR1 is MNHEY and CDR2 SMNVEV (reference sequence). The CDR3 nucleotides read TGTGCCAGCAGTTTAGACACAACCTACGAGCAGTACTTC. Translating it yields CASSLDTTYEQYF.

With respect to this clone: One junction end does not reproduce the germline sequence, and a read error may be involved. The V call is TRBV6-5, the J call TRBJ2-4, with TRBD2 matching 9 bases. CDR3 length: 14 amino acids. Germline V CDR1 and CDR2: MNHEY, SVGAGI. In DNA, the CDR3 is TGTGCCAGCAACCCTAGCGGGGCCCAAAACAGTCAGTACTTC. Its protein is CASNPSGAQNSQYF.

The chain carries TRBV28 and TRBJ2-3; 7 positions match TRBD1. CDR3 length: 16 residues. V dropped 5 bases and J dropped 1; count of bases not matched to a gene: 9. Germline V gene sequence: CDR1 MDHEN, CDR2 SYDVKM. In DNA, the CDR3 is TGTGCCAGCAGTCCTCTCGGTCAGGGGGGCACAGATACGCAGTATTTT. Translating it yields CASSPLGQGGTDTQYF. Full variable domain (remainder filled in from reference TRBV28 and TRBJ2-3): DVKVTQSSRYLVKRTGEKVFLECVQDMDHENMFWYRQDPGLGLRLIYFSYDVKMKEKGDIPEGYSVSREKKERFSLILESASTNQTSMYLCASSPLGQGGTDTQYFGPGTRLTVL.

V usage is TRBV7-2 and J usage is TRBJ1-3, with 7 bases matching TRBD1. The CDR3 is made up of 13 amino acids. The V and J ends lost 5 bases and 7 bases, in that order; junction bases with no gene match: 5. Germline CDR1 and CDR2: SGHTA and FQGNSA. CDR3 in DNA: TGTGCCAGCAGCGAAGGGACAGCCAACACCATATATTTT. It yields the protein CASSEGTANTIYF.

V is TRBV28 and J is TRBJ1-5; no clear D. The CDR3 consists of 17 residues. V lost 4 bases, J lost 3 bases, and 19 bases lay in between. Germline CDR1 is MDHEN and CDR2 is SYDVKM. CDR3 nucleotides: TGTGCCAGCAGTTCCACGTCCCGAGGCCCGGTCAATCAGCCCCAGCATTTT. It encodes CASSSTSRGPVNQPQHF.

For the CDR3, the DNA is TGTGCCAGCCGCCGGGGGGGGTCTAACTATGGCTACACCTTC. It specifies CASRRGGSNYGYTF. The chain combines TRBV6-5 with TRBJ1-2; tentative D call: TRBD1 (5 bases). The CDR3 length is 14 residues. The germline V gene encodes CDR1 MNHEY and CDR2 SVGAGI. The V end lost 8 bases, the J end lost 0 bases, and 13 bases lay between the germline ends.

The V gene is TRBV29-1, the J gene TRBJ1-2; maybe TRBD1 (6 bases). Germline CDR1 SQVTM, CDR2 ANQGSEA. The CDR3 spans 11 residues. V lost 8 bases and J 5 bases, leaving 12 bases between the germline ends. The CDR3 loop reads CSMGTKYGYTF. CDR3 bases: TGCAGCATGGGGACAAAATATGGCTACACCTTC.

This chain uses TRBV7-8 with TRBJ2-3; D is possibly TRBD1 (6 bases). CDR1 is SGHVS, CDR2 FQNEAQ, per germline. CDR3 length: 15 residues. Deletions cut 7 bases from V and 1 base from J, with 15 bases between. CDR3 DNA sequence: TGTGCCAGCACTAAACCAGGGGCCCGCACAGATACGCAGTATTTT. Its translation: CASTKPGARTDTQYF.

This rearrangement joins TRBV5-4 to TRBJ2-3, with a possible D match to TRBD2 (6 bases). Germline CDR1 is SGHNT and CDR2 is YYREEE (reference sequence). The CDR3 is 16 amino acids. Trimming removed 0 bases from V and 0 bases from J, with 11 bases in between. Here the CDR3 reads CASSLDKRVSTDTQYF. CDR3 DNA sequence: TGTGCCAGCAGCTTGGATAAGCGGGTCAGCACAGATACGCAGTATTTT. Drawing the rest from reference TRBV5-4 and TRBJ2-3, the complete variable domain is ETGVTQSPTHLIKTRGQQVTLRCSSQSGHNTVSWYQQALGQGPQFIFQYYREEENGRGNFPPRFSGLQFPNYSSELNVNALELDDSALYLCASSLDKRVSTDTQYFGPGTRLTVL.

The chain combines TRBV5-8 with TRBJ1-2; 7 bases are a match to TRBD1. The V gene's germline CDR1 is SGHTS and CDR2 YDEGEE. V shed 4 bases and J 4 bases; nucleotides not matched to a gene: 4. This CDR3 comprises 13 residues. CDR3 loop: CASSVRGPYGYTF. CDR3 DNA: TGTGCCAGCAGCGTGAGGGGGCCCTATGGCTACACCTTC.

The rearrangement uses TRBV7-2 and TRBJ2-7, with a tentative D call TRBD1 (5 bases). V was shortened by 5 bases and J by 3 bases, with 11 bases between the two germline ends. CDR1 is SGHTA and CDR2 is FQGNSA in the germline V gene. CDR3 length: 13 residues. CDR3 sequence reads: CASSQGHGYEQYF. The DNA of the CDR3 is TGTGCCAGCAGCCAAGGACACGGCTACGAGCAGTACTTC.

In the case of this clone: At one end the junction does not follow the germline gene, possibly because of a read error. V gene TRBV7-7 combines with J gene TRBJ1-5; a weak D match, TRBD1 (6 bases). The CDR3 covers 15 residues. CDR1 and CDR2 from the germline V gene are SSHAT and FNYEAQ (reference sequence). The CDR3 nucleotides read TGTGCTAGCAGCCGAGAGAACAGGGTCAATCAGCCCCAGCATTTT. Translation: CASSRENRVNQPQHF.

In its sample, this clone was seen once. The chain recombines TRBV27 with TRBJ1-5; 10 bases are shared with TRBD1. Trimming cost V 0 bases and J 7 bases; bases outside gene matches: 9. Germline V CDR1 and CDR2: MNHEY, SMNVEV (reference sequence). The CDR3 covers 17 residues. CDR3 sequence (DNA): TGTGCCAGCAGTTTATCCCCCGGGACAGGGGTAGGGCAGCCCCAGCATTTT. Residues: CASSLSPGTGVGQPQHF.

The chain carries TRBV15 and TRBJ2-4, with TRBD2 matching over 7 bases. V lost 1 base to trimming and J lost 0 bases; unmatched junction nucleotides: 9. The CDR3 spans 18 residues. Germline CDR1 reads LNHNV; CDR2 reads YYDKDF (reference sequence). CDR3 amino acids: CATSRGETSALAKNIQYF. The CDR3 coding sequence is TGTGCCACCAGCAGAGGGGAAACTAGCGCCCTAGCCAAAAACATTCAGTACTTC.

The J gene is TRBJ2-1, the V gene TRBV10-1; 14 bases are shared with TRBD2. The junction had 6 bases not matched to a gene; V was cut back by 4 bases and J by 7 bases. This CDR3 has 16 amino acids. From germline, CDR1 is WNHNN and CDR2 SYGVQD (reference sequence). CDR3 sequence (DNA): TGCGCCAGCAGTGGCCCCGGACTAGCGGGGGGTAATGAGCAGTTCTTC. Protein product: CASSGPGLAGGNEQFF.

The count of this clone is one. The genes are TRBV29-1 and TRBJ2-7, with D possibly TRBD1 on 6 matching bases. The V end was cut by 4 bases, the J end by 5 bases, with 12 bases between. Looked up from germline, CDR1 is SQVTM and CDR2 is ANQGSEA. The CDR3 is 12 residues long. This chain's CDR3 is CSVGQVVHEQYF. Written as DNA, the CDR3 is TGCAGCGTTGGACAGGTTGTCCACGAGCAGTACTTC.